This T cell receptor beta chain was sequenced during a study of immune cell composition in non-small cell lung cancer. The CDR3 runs 15 residues. Germline loops: CDR1 SGHRS, CDR2 YFSETQ. V trimming: 4 bases; J trimming: 0 bases; junction bases outside the gene matches: 2. The normal lung sample lay at least 3 cm, and maximally far, from the tumour. Template was genomic DNA from frozen, unsorted single-cell suspensions. This clone occurred a few times. The assay was immunoSEQ multiplex PCR, and TCRdb's table has in-frame clones only and misses some. This repertoire shows around 6,600 clones, over 60% found once; its top ten account for 6% to 7%.

V gene TRBV5-1 combines with J gene TRBJ2-1; 9 nucleotides line up with TRBD2. The sample taken for sequencing was non-adjacent lung tissue. The receptor's source is a human donor with non-small cell lung cancer. The CDR3 coding sequence is TGCGCCAGCAGCGGTAGCGGGAGCTCCTACAATGAGCAGTTCTTC. Protein product: CASSGSGSSYNEQFF.